The 17 T cell receptor beta chains reported below all come from one sample, sequenced in a study of OX40 agonist ivuxolimab in advanced cancers. TCRdb's table, derived via immunoSEQ multiplex PCR, lists solely in-frame clones and lacks some. The sample lists about 98,000 clones, 93% occurring once. Sample: CD4+ or CD8+ T cells sorted from blood, taken in a trial of the OX40 agonist ivuxolimab. These receptors were obtained from an adult with an advanced solid tumor such as melanoma, head and neck, liver or kidney cancer.

This clone was observed a single time. This chain uses TRBV6-5 with TRBJ2-1; 8 bases line up with TRBD2. This CDR3 has 13 residues. The germline gives CDR1 MNHEY, CDR2 SVGAGI. V lost 8 bases and J lost 4; bases outside the gene matches: 4. Written as DNA, the CDR3 is TGTGCCAGCCAACTAGCGGATTACAATGAGCAGTTCTTC. Translating it yields CASQLADYNEQFF.

V usage is TRBV7-9 and J usage is TRBJ2-3; D unresolved. There are 16 residues in the CDR3. The ends were cut back, 2 bases at V and 4 bases at J, with 16 bases in the middle. The germline V gene encodes CDR1 SEHNR and CDR2 FQNEAQ (reference sequence). This CDR3 is CASSLPYMGYSDTQYF. In nucleotides, the CDR3 is TGTGCCAGCAGCTTACCCTACATGGGGTATTCAGATACGCAGTATTTT. The complete variable domain, with remaining parts taken from reference TRBV7-9 and TRBJ2-3, reads DTGVSQNPRHKITKRGQNVTFRCDPISEHNRLYWYRQTLGQGPEFLTYFQNEAQLEKSRLLSDRFSAERPKGSFSTLEIQRTEQGDSAMYLCASSLPYMGYSDTQYFGPGTRLTVL.

The rearrangement links TRBV11-2 to TRBJ2-4, with 12 nucleotides matching TRBD1. This CDR3 contains 15 residues. The germline V gene has CDR1 SGHAT and CDR2 FQNNGV. Losses at the gene ends were 8 bases for V and 8 bases for J; bases not matched to a gene: 10. The CDR3, as DNA: TGTGCCAGCGGGCCCGGGACAGGGGGCGCGTACATTCAGTACTTC. The encoded protein is CASGPGTGGAYIQYF.

This clone was counted once. J is TRBJ1-5 and V is TRBV10-1; D is uncertain. The CDR3 is 11 residues long. Per germline, CDR1 WNHNN and CDR2 SYGVQD (reference sequence). V lost 4 bases and J 7 bases, leaving 5 bases between the germline ends. DNA for the CDR3: TGCGCCAGCAGTGCCGTCCAGCCCCAGCATTTT. Translation gives CASSAVQPQHF.

CDR3 DNA: TGTGCCAGCAGCTTTAACAGTGATAACTATGGCTACACCTTC. It yields the protein CASSFNSDNYGYTF. The chain couples TRBV5-5 to TRBJ1-2; no definite D call. CDR1 SGHKS and CDR2 YYEKEE come from the germline V gene (reference sequence). There are 14 residues in the CDR3. The ends were cut back, 2 bases at V and 1 base at J, with 9 bases in the middle. The whole variable domain, remainder taken from reference TRBV5-5 and TRBJ1-2, is DAGVTQSPTHLIKTRGQQVTLRCSPISGHKSVSWYQQVLGQGPQFIFQYYEKEERGRGNFPDRFSARQFPNYSSELNVNALLLGDSALYLCASSFNSDNYGYTFGSGTRLTVV.

The V call is TRBV6-1, the J call TRBJ1-2, with 8 bases matching TRBD1. V was pared by 3 bases and J by 4 bases, with 1 base of the junction left unmatched. Germline V lookup: CDR1 MNHNS, CDR2 SASEGT. The CDR3 runs to 13 residues. The CDR3 sequence: CASSEQGAYGYTF. Written as DNA, the CDR3 is TGTGCCAGCAGTGAGCAGGGGGCCTATGGCTACACCTTC.

This chain links TRBV5-4 with TRBJ2-3; unclear D gene. With 4 bases removed from V and 1 base from J, the gap between germline ends came to 13 bases. The germline V gene encodes CDR1 SGHNT and CDR2 YYREEE (reference sequence). The CDR3 loop spans 15 amino acids. The DNA for the CDR3 is TGTGCCAGCAGCCGATTGGGTCTGGGCACAGATACGCAGTATTTT. Translated: CASSRLGLGTDTQYF.

This clone was seen a single time. This chain joins TRBV5-1 and TRBJ2-3; 7 bases are shared with TRBD1. J lost 4 bases, V lost 4 bases, and 9 bases had no gene match. The CDR3 is made up of 15 amino acids. Germline CDR1 and CDR2: SGHRS and YFSETQ. CDR3 DNA sequence: TGCGCCAGCAGCCCAAGACAGGGTTTCGCAGATACGCAGTATTTT. Protein sequence: CASSPRQGFADTQYF.

The chain employs TRBV5-5 and TRBJ1-1; 7 nucleotides line up with TRBD1. This CDR3 has 16 residues. Germline CDR1 reads SGHKS; CDR2 reads YYEKEE (reference sequence). V was clipped by 4 bases and J by 3 bases; unmatched bases: 12. The CDR3 nucleotides read TGTGCCAGCAGCATCTACAGGGGCATAGAGGACACTGAAGCTTTCTTT. This translates into CASSIYRGIEDTEAFF.

This CDR3 reads CASSLEVGQGAFQPQHF. In nucleotides, the CDR3 is TGTGCCAGCAGCTTAGAGGTGGGACAGGGGGCATTTCAGCCCCAGCATTTT. This chain joins TRBV7-9 and TRBJ1-5; 12 nucleotides match TRBD1. V lost 1 base to trimming and J lost 6 bases; unmatched junction nucleotides: 7. Germline CDR1 SEHNR, CDR2 FQNEAQ (reference sequence). The CDR3 sequence is 17 residues long. Combining the CDR3 with reference TRBV7-9 and TRBJ1-5 gives the whole variable domain DTGVSQNPRHKITKRGQNVTFRCDPISEHNRLYWYRQTLGQGPEFLTYFQNEAQLEKSRLLSDRFSAERPKGSFSTLEIQRTEQGDSAMYLCASSLEVGQGAFQPQHFGDGTRLSIL.

This chain connects TRBV4-2 to TRBJ1-5; D gene ambiguous. Trimming shortened V by 0 bases and J by 7 bases, and 4 bases separated the two germline ends. This CDR3 comprises 12 residues. Germline-derived CDR1 and CDR2 are LGHNA and YNFKEQ. The CDR3 DNA reads TGTGCCAGCAGCCAAGAAGGGCAGCCCCAGCATTTT. It yields the protein CASSQEGQPQHF.

The CDR3 DNA reads TGTGCCAGCACCCCTCGTGGGAGCCGCAATGAGCAGTTCTTC. This codes for CASTPRGSRNEQFF. The chain joins TRBV6-1 to TRBJ2-1; possible D gene TRBD2, 5 bases. The CDR3 runs 14 residues. Germline values: CDR1 MNHNS, CDR2 SASEGT. Trimming took 7 bases from V and 6 from J, leaving 16 bases between them.

The CDR3 nucleotides read TGTGCCAGCAGCCAAGAAACGATATGGCGACAGGATTTCAATTCACCCCTCCACTTT. This translates into CASSQETIWRQDFNSPLHF. This chain joins TRBV4-2 and TRBJ1-6; D might be TRBD1 (6 bases). Germline CDR1 and CDR2: LGHNA and YNFKEQ. The CDR3 is 19 residues long. V shed 0 bases and J shed 7 bases, with 22 bases lying between them.

The chain joins TRBV7-9 to TRBJ1-3, with D perhaps TRBD1 (5 bases). CDR1 is SEHNR and CDR2 is FQNEAQ in the germline V gene (reference sequence). This CDR3 is 14 amino acids long. V was clipped by 2 bases and J by 2 bases, with 7 bases between them. The CDR3 loop reads CASSLTGAGNTIYF. CDR3 DNA: TGTGCCAGCAGCTTAACGGGGGCTGGAAACACCATATATTTT.

The chain joins TRBV11-2 to TRBJ2-7; 7 nucleotides match TRBD1. CDR3 size: 14 residues. CDR1 and CDR2 (germline): SGHAT, FQNNGV. V gave up 3 bases and J gave up 6 bases; unmatched junction bases: 8. CDR3 sequence reads: CASSFLTGFGEQYV. The CDR3, as DNA: TGTGCCAGCAGCTTCCTGACAGGGTTTGGCGAGCAGTACGTC.

The V gene is TRBV6-6, the J gene TRBJ1-2, with D uncertain. Looked up from germline, CDR1 is MNHNY and CDR2 is SVGAGI (reference sequence). V gave up 0 bases and J gave up 8 bases, with 10 bases separating them. The CDR3 covers 13 residues. The CDR3 nucleotides are TGTGCCAGCAGTTACTCGAGTGGGAGCGGCTACACCTTC. Translated: CASSYSSGSGYTF.

V gene TRBV6-5 combines with J gene TRBJ2-7; TRBD2 is a possible D gene (6 bases). The germline CDR1 and CDR2 sequences are MNHEY and SVGAGI. The CDR3 loop spans 12 amino acids. Trimming cost V 4 bases and J 12 bases, with 16 bases left between them. Written as DNA, the CDR3 is TGTGCCAGCAGTTTCCTGTTCGGGGGTGCGTACTTC. Protein: CASSFLFGGAYF.